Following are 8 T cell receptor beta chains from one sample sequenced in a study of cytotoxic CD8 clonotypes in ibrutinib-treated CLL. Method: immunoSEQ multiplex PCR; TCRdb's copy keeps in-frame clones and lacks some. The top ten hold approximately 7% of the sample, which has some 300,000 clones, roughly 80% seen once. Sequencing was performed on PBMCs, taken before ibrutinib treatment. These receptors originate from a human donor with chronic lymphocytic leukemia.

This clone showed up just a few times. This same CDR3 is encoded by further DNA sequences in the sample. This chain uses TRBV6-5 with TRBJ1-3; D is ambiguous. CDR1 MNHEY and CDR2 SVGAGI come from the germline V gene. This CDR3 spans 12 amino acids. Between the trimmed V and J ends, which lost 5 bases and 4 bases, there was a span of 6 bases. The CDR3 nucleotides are TGTGCCAGCAGTAGGAGCGGAAACACCATATATTTT. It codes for CASSRSGNTIYF.

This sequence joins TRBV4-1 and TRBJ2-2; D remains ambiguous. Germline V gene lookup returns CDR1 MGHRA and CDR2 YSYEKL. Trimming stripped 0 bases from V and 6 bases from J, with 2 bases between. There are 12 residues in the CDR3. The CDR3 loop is CASSQDAGELFF. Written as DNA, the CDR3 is TGCGCCAGCAGCCAAGATGCCGGGGAGCTGTTTTTT.

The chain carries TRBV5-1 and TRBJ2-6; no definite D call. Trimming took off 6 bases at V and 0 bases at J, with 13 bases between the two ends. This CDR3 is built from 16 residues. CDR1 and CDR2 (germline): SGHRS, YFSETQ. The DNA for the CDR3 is TGCGCCAGCACCTTTCGTCCGAGCTCTGGGGCCAACGTCCTGACTTTC. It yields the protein CASTFRPSSGANVLTF.

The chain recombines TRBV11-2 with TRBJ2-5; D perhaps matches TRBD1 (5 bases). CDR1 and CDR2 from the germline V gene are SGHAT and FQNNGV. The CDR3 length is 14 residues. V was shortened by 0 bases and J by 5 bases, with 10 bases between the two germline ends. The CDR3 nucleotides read TGTGCCAGCAGCTTAGATCATAACAGGGAGACCCAGTACTTC. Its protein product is CASSLDHNRETQYF.

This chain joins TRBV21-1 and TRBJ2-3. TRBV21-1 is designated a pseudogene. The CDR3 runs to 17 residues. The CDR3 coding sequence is TGTGCCAGCAGCCCCAAGAGGACCGCCGACTGCACAGATACGCAGTATTTT. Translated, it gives CASSPKRTADCTDTQYF.

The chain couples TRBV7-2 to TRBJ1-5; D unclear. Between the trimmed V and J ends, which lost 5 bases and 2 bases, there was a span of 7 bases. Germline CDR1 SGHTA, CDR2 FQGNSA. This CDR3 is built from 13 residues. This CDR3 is CASSPRGNQPQHF. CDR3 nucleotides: TGTGCCAGCAGCCCAAGGGGCAATCAGCCCCAGCATTTT.

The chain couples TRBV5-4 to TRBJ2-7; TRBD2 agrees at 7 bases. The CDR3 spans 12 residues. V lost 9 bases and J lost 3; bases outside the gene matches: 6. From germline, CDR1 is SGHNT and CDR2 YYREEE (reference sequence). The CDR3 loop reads CATGTNFYEQYF. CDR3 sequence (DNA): TGTGCCACCGGGACTAACTTCTACGAGCAGTACTTC.

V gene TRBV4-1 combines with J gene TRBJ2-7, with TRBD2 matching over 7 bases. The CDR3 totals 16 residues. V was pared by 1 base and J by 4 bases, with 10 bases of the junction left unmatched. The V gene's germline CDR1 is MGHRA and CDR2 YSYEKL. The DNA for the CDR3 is TGCGCCAGCAGCCAAGGGAGGGCTAGCGGAAAGTACGAGCAGTACTTC. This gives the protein CASSQGRASGKYEQYF.